A selection of T cell receptor beta chains follows, all from one sample in a study of T cell responses to AZD1222 COVID-19 vaccine. TCRdb's table, derived via immunoSEQ multiplex PCR, lists solely in-frame clones and lacks some. The table lists roughly 270,000 clones, approximately 94% of them singletons, with around 0.6% in the top ten. The sequenced sample was peripheral blood, obtained 28 days after the second AZD1222 dose. These receptors originate from an adult who received the AZD1222 COVID-19 vaccine. Both conserved end residues are part of each CDR3. Fields, in order: J gene, D gene, V gene, clone size, CDR3 protein, CDR3 DNA. The D gene is left open where the match is weak. Clone sizes are given selectively: once, few, many, or a class where the clone is expanded.

>TRBJ1-1|NA|TRBV7-3|NA
CASSPLPMRQESFMNTEAFF
TGTGCCAGCAGCCCCCTCCCCATGAGACAGGAGTCCTTTATGAACACTGAAGCTTTCTTT
>TRBJ2-2|NA|TRBV7-3|NA
CASSLQAGYTGELFF
TGTGCCAGCAGCTTACAGGCGGGATACACCGGGGAGCTGTTTTTT
>TRBJ2-1|NA|TRBV9|NA
CASSPPRGNNEQFF
TGTGCCAGCAGCCCCCCGCGGGGTAACAATGAGCAGTTCTTC
>TRBJ2-7|TRBD2|TRBV3-1/TRBV3-2|once
CASSQGEIAGGIPSYEQYF
TGTGCCAGCAGCCAAGGGGAGATAGCGGGAGGAATCCCCTCCTACGAGCAGTACTTC
>TRBJ1-6|TRBD1|TRBV2|NA
CASSFGTGAANSPLHF
TGTGCCAGCAGTTTCGGGACAGGGGCCGCTAATTCACCCCTCCACTTT
>TRBJ1-5|NA|TRBV7-9|NA
CASSLSGGSGVQPQHF
TGTGCCAGCAGCTTAAGCGGGGGATCAGGGGTCCAGCCCCAGCATTTT
>TRBJ2-5|NA|TRBV11-3|NA
CASITFGSKPLQTQYF
TGTGCCAGCATCACTTTTGGGAGTAAACCCCTCCAGACCCAGTACTTC
>TRBJ1-6|NA|TRBV5-4|NA
CASSLSGLANSPLHF
TGTGCCAGCAGCCTCTCGGGACTCGCAAATTCACCCCTCCACTTT
>TRBJ2-5|TRBD2|TRBV28|NA
CASSVGGIGTQYF
TGTGCCAGCAGCGTGGGGGGGATCGGGACCCAGTACTTC
>TRBJ2-3|NA|TRBV7-2|NA
CASSLLAASTDTQYF
TGTGCCAGCAGCTTGCTGGCGGCTAGCACAGATACGCAGTATTTT
>TRBJ2-2|NA|TRBV7-7|once
CASSLGATGELFF
TGTGCCAGCAGCTTAGGAGCCACCGGGGAGCTGTTTTTT
>TRBJ2-3|NA|TRBV2|NA
CASSPSTDTQYF
TGTGCCAGCAGCCCGAGCACAGATACGCAGTATTTT
>TRBJ2-1|NA|TRBV3-1/TRBV3-2|NA
CASSHTGLGENEQFF
TGTGCCAGCAGCCATACAGGGTTAGGTGAGAATGAGCAGTTCTTC
>TRBJ1-5|TRBD1|TRBV2|once
CASSGGDRGLHF
TGTGCCAGCAGTGGCGGAGACAGGGGATTACATTTT
>TRBJ2-3|NA|TRBV4-2|NA
CASSQPEKRSTDTQYF
TGTGCCAGCAGCCAACCTGAGAAGCGGAGCACAGATACGCAGTATTTT
>TRBJ1-2|NA|TRBV20-1|NA
CSARGSYGYTF
TGCAGTGCTAGAGGCAGCTATGGCTACACCTTC
>TRBJ2-2|NA|TRBV15|NA
CATRGGNTGELFF
TGTGCCACCCGGGGCGGGAACACCGGGGAGCTGTTTTTT
>TRBJ2-3|NA|TRBV27|NA
CASSNGASGTDTQYF
TGTGCCAGCAGTAACGGAGCTTCTGGCACAGATACGCAGTATTTT
>TRBJ2-6|TRBD1|TRBV5-3|NA
CARSLIPPESGQGSGANVLTF
TGTGCCAGAAGCTTGATCCCCCCCGAATCGGGACAGGGGTCTGGGGCCAACGTCCTGACTTTC
>TRBJ1-6|NA|TRBV6-6|NA
CASRFAPESPLHF
TGTGCCAGCAGATTCGCCCCGGAATCACCCCTCCACTTT
>TRBJ1-5|TRBD1|TRBV30|NA
CALGQGARPQHF
TGTGCCCTCGGACAGGGGGCGAGGCCCCAGCATTTT
>TRBJ1-1|NA|TRBV7-3|NA
CASSPGRGTEAFF
TGTGCCAGCAGCCCAGGACGGGGCACTGAAGCTTTCTTT
>TRBJ1-2|NA|TRBV28|NA
CASSFGQGSYGYTF
TGTGCCAGCAGTTTTGGCCAGGGGAGCTATGGCTACACCTTC
>TRBJ2-2|NA|TRBV5-1|NA
CASSLEGPTGELFF
TGCGCCAGCAGCTTGGAAGGGCCCACCGGGGAGCTGTTTTTT
>TRBJ2-3|TRBD2|TRBV6-1|NA
CASSELAGGPDTQYF
TGTGCCAGCAGTGAACTAGCGGGGGGGCCAGATACGCAGTATTTT
>TRBJ2-7|NA|TRBV28|NA
CASRPPGGRYEQYF
TGTGCCAGCAGACCTCCCGGGGGTAGGTACGAGCAGTACTTC
>TRBJ1-6|TRBD1|TRBV5-4|once
CASSTGQANSPLHF
TGTGCCAGCAGCACGGGACAGGCTAATTCACCCCTCCACTTT
>TRBJ1-1|NA|TRBV19|NA
CASMDSPREVAFF
TGTGCCAGTATGGATTCCCCTAGAGAAGTCGCTTTCTTT
>TRBJ1-1|NA|TRBV28|NA
CASSLARRNTEAFF
TGTGCCAGCAGCCTCGCGAGAAGGAACACTGAAGCTTTCTTT
>TRBJ2-1|NA|TRBV7-2|NA
CASSPRYWDKDEQFF
TGTGCCAGCAGCCCGAGATACTGGGACAAAGATGAGCAGTTCTTC
>TRBJ1-5|NA|TRBV2|once
CASGDDRNQPQHF
TGTGCCAGCGGGGACGACCGCAATCAGCCCCAGCATTTT
>TRBJ1-1|NA|TRBV14|NA
CASSPDRPRRNTEAFF
TGTGCCAGCAGCCCCGACAGACCCCGGAGGAACACTGAAGCTTTCTTT
>TRBJ2-3|TRBD2|TRBV9|NA
CASSVSSGSSTDTQYF
TGTGCCAGCAGCGTTTCTAGCGGGAGTAGCACAGATACGCAGTATTTT
>TRBJ2-1|NA|TRBV14|NA
CASSQDWLGTPEQREQFF
TGTGCCAGCAGCCAAGATTGGCTCGGGACTCCCGAGCAACGAGAGCAGTTCTTC
>TRBJ1-2|NA|TRBV6-5|NA
CASSYLGQVEGYTF
TGTGCCAGCAGTTACCTAGGACAAGTTGAGGGCTACACCTTC
>TRBJ2-7|TRBD2|TRBV10-3|NA
CATGSRTRGDTAEQYF
TGTGCCACCGGGAGCCGGACTAGGGGTGACACGGCCGAGCAGTACTTC
>TRBJ1-5|TRBD1|TRBV2|NA
CASSGRGYRGNQPQHF
TGTGCCAGCAGTGGGAGGGGTTACAGGGGGAATCAGCCCCAGCATTTT